Here is one TCR beta chain with its context. Its antigen is unknown. The data are from a study of T cell responses to AZD1222 COVID-19 vaccine. Produced via immunoSEQ multiplex PCR; TCRdb's table is partial and in-frame only. The table lists around 58,000 clones, roughly 90% of them singletons. Study-level points and caveats: Baseline testing showed seropositivity in only six AZD1222 recipients. After the peak T cell response, and only then, were repertoires sampled. Variant regions that are unmutated are reportedly the target of nearly half of spike-specific TCRs. Donor demographics were predominantly white British with a female majority; clonal diversity may be underestimated.

V was cut by 1 base and J by 2 bases, with 18 bases left in between. The CDR3 totals 17 residues. Germline CDR1 is MGHRA and CDR2 is YSYEKL. The chain uses TRBV4-1 and TRBJ2-7, with D possibly being TRBD1 (6 bases). The sequencing here drew on peripheral blood, taken 28 days after the second AZD1222 dose. The receptor was derived from an adult who received the AZD1222 COVID-19 vaccine. The CDR3 DNA is TGCGCCAGCAGCCAAGCCGACGACAGGTCGGAAACCTACGAGCAGTACTTC. This sequence encodes CASSQADDRSETYEQYF.